Below are 11 T cell receptor beta chains sequenced from a single sample in a study of blood T cell repertoires in COVID-19. TCRdb's copy holds only in-frame clones and misses some; the assay was immunoSEQ multiplex PCR. This table has roughly 220,000 clones, 70% to 85% appearing once. Sequenced sample: PBMCs or T cells enriched from blood (not recorded which). The source is a woman aged 40 to 50 with acute COVID-19.

The J gene is TRBJ2-1, the V gene TRBV27, with 13 bases aligning to TRBD2. This CDR3 contains 16 residues. Germline values: CDR1 MNHEY, CDR2 SMNVEV (reference sequence). V was pared by 5 bases and J by 6 bases, with 7 bases of the junction left unmatched. The chain's CDR3 is CASSATGTSGVNEQFF. The CDR3 coding sequence is TGTGCCAGCAGTGCCACTGGGACTAGCGGGGTCAATGAGCAGTTCTTC.

The chain carries TRBV9 and TRBJ1-2; TRBD1 aligns across 8 bases. Trimming removed 3 bases from V and 1 base from J; junction bases left unmatched: 8. CDR3 length: 16 amino acids. The germline CDR1 and CDR2 sequences are SGDLS and YYNGEE. The CDR3 sequence: CASSGGQGPFNYGYTF. The CDR3 bases are TGTGCCAGCAGCGGAGGACAGGGACCTTTTAACTATGGCTACACCTTC.

V usage is TRBV7-9 and J usage is TRBJ2-5; 7 bases line up with TRBD1. The CDR3 runs 14 residues. Germline V gene lookup returns CDR1 SEHNR and CDR2 FQNEAQ (reference sequence). With 5 bases clipped from V and 1 base from J, the junction kept 4 bases outside the gene matches. Here the CDR3 reads CASSPRQGQETQYF. Written as DNA, the CDR3 is TGTGCCAGCAGCCCAAGACAGGGCCAAGAGACCCAGTACTTC.

This clone was found once. This chain connects TRBV6-2 or TRBV6-3 to TRBJ1-1, with 10 bases matching TRBD1. The V segment lost 5 bases and the J segment 5 bases; nucleotides outside the gene matches: 5. The CDR3 totals 14 residues. CDR1 is MNHEY, CDR2 SVGEGT, per germline. The CDR3 DNA is TGTGCCAGCAGTAAGGACAGGGGGGGGACTGAAGCTTTCTTT. Its translation is CASSKDRGGTEAFF.

This clone came up a few times. CDR3 bases: TGTGCCAGCAGTTCTCGCGCGACGGGGGACCTATATAGCAATCAGCCCCAGCATTTT. Translation: CASSSRATGDLYSNQPQHF. The V call is TRBV28, the J call TRBJ1-5; perhaps TRBD1 as D (5 bases). Germline V gene sequence: CDR1 MDHEN, CDR2 SYDVKM. The CDR3 is made up of 19 amino acids. The V end was cut by 4 bases, the J end by 0 bases, with 22 bases between.

The chain has TRBV19 and TRBJ1-1, with D maybe TRBD1 (5 bases). Trimming left V 4 bases short and J 2 bases short, with 11 bases between. The CDR3 runs 14 residues. Germline V gives CDR1 LNHDA, CDR2 SQIVND (reference sequence). The CDR3 sequence: CASSNDRQNTEAFF. Here the CDR3 DNA reads TGTGCCAGTAGTAACGACAGACAAAACACTGAAGCTTTCTTT.

The V and J genes are TRBV3-1 (or the pseudogene TRBV3-2) and TRBJ1-6; TRBD1 aligns across 9 bases. Germline V lookup: CDR1 LGHDT, CDR2 YNNKEL (reference sequence). After removal of 5 bases from V and 8 bases from J, the junction contained 7 bases not matched to a gene. The length of the CDR3 is 15 residues. CDR3 in DNA: TGTGCCAGCAGCGGGACAGGGTCGGGGGATTCACCCCTCCACTTT. This encodes CASSGTGSGDSPLHF.

This rearrangement joins TRBV24-1 to TRBJ1-5; 8 bases match TRBD1. With V trimmed by 9 bases and J by 4 bases, 4 bases remained unmatched. Germline lookup yields CDR1 KGHDR and CDR2 SFDVKD. The CDR3 has 13 residues. The CDR3 bases are TGTGCCACCCGGGGACAGGATAATCAGCCCCAGCATTTT. Protein sequence: CATRGQDNQPQHF.

The table lists this clone with a count of one. The chain has TRBV27 and TRBJ1-3; 8 bases line up with TRBD1. V lost 6 bases to trimming and J lost 7 bases; unmatched junction nucleotides: 5. The CDR3 covers 13 residues. The germline CDR1 and CDR2 sequences are MNHEY and SMNVEV (reference sequence). The CDR3 DNA follows: TGTGCCAGCAGCCCCAGGGGGCAGAACACCATATATTTT. Protein sequence: CASSPRGQNTIYF.

J is TRBJ2-5 and V is TRBV6-2 or TRBV6-3, with 10 positions matching TRBD1. This CDR3 comprises 16 residues. Trimming cost V 5 bases and J 4 bases; bases outside gene matches: 10. Germline assignment: CDR1 MNHEY and CDR2 SVGEGT. In DNA form, the CDR3 reads TGTGCCAGCAGTCGGGGACAGGGGACGACAGGAGAGACCCAGTACTTC. It yields the protein CASSRGQGTTGETQYF.

The chain is built from TRBV6-5 and TRBJ2-5, with TRBD2 matching over 9 bases. The ends lost 7 bases at V and 4 bases at J; junction bases unmatched: 10. This CDR3 has 15 residues. CDR1 and CDR2 (germline): MNHEY, SVGAGI. The CDR3 spells CASTPVGLAPETQYF. Written as DNA, the CDR3 is TGTGCCAGCACCCCCGTGGGACTAGCCCCAGAGACCCAGTACTTC.